These 27 T cell receptor beta chains originate from one sample sequenced in a study of cytomegalovirus exposure and HLA in healthy donors. The primer mix had 60 Vbeta and 13 Jbeta primers. The protocol was immunoSEQ multiplex PCR, while the TCRdb copy is restricted to in-frame clones and leaves out a portion. The sample is made up of tens of thousands of clones, and the top ten hold about 0.5% of it. Sequenced sample: PBMCs. The source is a man aged 50 to 59 in good health and CMV-seronegative.

The chain has TRBV10-1 and TRBJ2-5; 9 positions agree with TRBD1. This CDR3 is built from 15 residues. Germline V gene data show CDR1 as WNHNN and CDR2 as SYGVQD (reference sequence). The junction had 7 bases not matched to a gene; V was cut back by 3 bases and J by 5 bases. The DNA of the CDR3 is TGCGCCAGCAGTGATCCGGGACAGGGTTTCGAGACCCAGTACTTC. Encoded protein: CASSDPGQGFETQYF.

Of note for this clone: The junction shows a germline mismatch at one end, possibly a read error. V usage is TRBV7-7 and J usage is TRBJ2-5; 10 positions match TRBD1. This CDR3 spans 16 amino acids. The germline CDR1 and CDR2 sequences are SSHAT and FNYEAQ (reference sequence). The CDR3 coding sequence is TGTGCTAGCAGCTTAGGAACGACAGGGGGCAGAGAGACCCAGTACTTC. This sequence encodes CASSLGTTGGRETQYF.

The chain combines TRBV6-6 with TRBJ1-1, with a weak D call TRBD1 (6 bases). CDR3 length equals 14 residues. Germline CDR1 and CDR2: MNHNY and SVGAGI (reference sequence). The ends were cut back, 5 bases at V and 1 base at J, with 11 bases in the middle. As DNA, the CDR3 is TGTGCCAGCAGTCGTCAGGGGAAGAACACTGAAGCTTTCTTT. Protein: CASSRQGKNTEAFF.

The chain joins TRBV30 to TRBJ1-6; 8 positions match TRBD1. Germline V lookup: CDR1 GTSNPN, CDR2 SVGIG (reference sequence). V was pared by 6 bases and J by 3 bases, with 13 bases of the junction left unmatched. This CDR3 spans 17 amino acids. CDR3 residues: CACDRGIRPNYNSPLHF. The CDR3 coding sequence is TGTGCCTGCGACAGGGGAATTCGCCCCAACTATAATTCACCCCTCCACTTT.

The chain couples TRBV6-4 to TRBJ2-2; tentatively, D is TRBD2 (6 bases). The ends were cut back, 6 bases at V and 5 bases at J, with 13 bases in the middle. CDR1 and CDR2 from the germline V gene are MRHNA and SNTAGT. This CDR3 is 14 amino acids long. CDR3 sequence: CASSREWGTGELFF. DNA for the CDR3: TGTGCCAGCAGCCGGGAGTGGGGGACCGGGGAGCTGTTTTTT.

The gene calls are TRBV9 and TRBJ2-7, with D perhaps TRBD1 (5 bases). V was shortened by 0 bases and J by 0 bases, with 13 bases between the two germline ends. Germline CDR1 reads SGDLS; CDR2 reads YYNGEE. This CDR3 region has 16 residues. CDR3 in amino acids: CASSVGDSPYSYEQYF. The CDR3 DNA reads TGTGCCAGCAGCGTAGGCGACAGCCCATACTCCTACGAGCAGTACTTC.

The J gene is TRBJ2-3, the V gene TRBV5-1; a possible D gene is TRBD2 (5 bases). The V end lost 4 bases, the J end lost 2 bases, and 11 bases lay between the germline ends. Germline CDR1 SGHRS, CDR2 YFSETQ. The CDR3 extends over 14 amino acids. The DNA of the CDR3 is TGCGCCAGCAGCCCGGGGTCCGTCACAGATACGCAGTATTTT. Protein product: CASSPGSVTDTQYF.

About this clone itself: Sequence at one end of the junction differs from germline and may be a read error. The CDR3 DNA sequence: TGTGCCAACTCACCAAGGACAGGGGGAACCACTAGCAATCAGCCCCAGCATTTT. This gives the protein CANSPRTGGTTSNQPQHF. V gene TRBV18 combines with J gene TRBJ1-5; 10 nucleotides agree with TRBD1. In germline, CDR1 is KGHSH, CDR2 LQKENI. CDR3 length: 18 residues. Full variable domain (rest looked up from reference TRBV18 and TRBJ1-5): NAGVMQNPRHLVRRRGQEARLRCSPMKGHSHVYWYRQLPEEGLKFMVYLQKENIIDESGMPKERFSAEFPKEGPSILRIQQVVRGDSAAYFCANSPRTGGTTSNQPQHFGDGTRLSIL.

The V call is TRBV28, the J call TRBJ2-7, with D unresolved. This CDR3 is 11 amino acids long. Trimming left V 2 bases short and J 5 bases short, with 4 bases between. The germline gives CDR1 MDHEN, CDR2 SYDVKM. The CDR3 sequence: CASSLPNEQYF. The CDR3 bases are TGTGCCAGCAGTTTACCAAACGAGCAGTACTTC.

The chain employs TRBV4-1 and TRBJ1-5; D might be TRBD1 (5 bases). Deletions cut 0 bases from V and 0 bases from J, with 12 bases between. This CDR3 has 17 residues. Germline lookup yields CDR1 MGHRA and CDR2 YSYEKL. The CDR3 here is CASSQDGNRLSNQPQHF. The CDR3 DNA reads TGCGCCAGCAGCCAAGATGGGAACAGGCTTAGCAATCAGCCCCAGCATTTT.

The chain has TRBV6-5 and TRBJ1-6; the match to TRBD1 covers 8 bases. V gave up 2 bases and J gave up 8 bases; unmatched junction bases: 8. CDR3 length equals 16 residues. Germline V CDR1 and CDR2: MNHEY, SVGAGI. The DNA of the CDR3 is TGTGCCAGCAGTTACAGCTTAGGGACAGGTTATTCACCCCTCCACTTT. Amino acids: CASSYSLGTGYSPLHF.

The CDR3 here is CASSIGGGGQETQYF. CDR3 sequence (DNA): TGTGCCAGCAGCATAGGAGGGGGAGGGCAAGAGACCCAGTACTTC. This rearrangement joins TRBV7-9 to TRBJ2-5; the D gene is possibly TRBD2 (7 bases). Trimming shortened V by 5 bases and J by 2 bases, and 15 bases separated the two germline ends. This CDR3 spans 15 amino acids. Germline CDR1 is SEHNR and CDR2 is FQNEAQ (reference sequence).

The rearrangement links TRBV20-1 to TRBJ2-7; D uncertain. Trimming left V 3 bases short and J 4 bases short, with 7 bases between. The CDR3 extends over 11 amino acids. Germline V gives CDR1 DFQATT, CDR2 SNEGSKA (reference sequence). DNA for the CDR3: TGCAGTGCTAGCCAGGCATACGAGCAGTACTTC. Translating gives CSASQAYEQYF.

This chain uses TRBV6-5 with TRBJ1-2; 7 positions match TRBD1. Germline assignment: CDR1 MNHEY and CDR2 SVGAGI. With 3 bases clipped from V and 0 bases from J, the junction kept 4 bases outside the gene matches. This CDR3 contains 15 residues. CDR3 DNA sequence: TGTGCCAGCAGTTATCTTGGGACAGCTAACTATGGCTACACCTTC. Its protein is CASSYLGTANYGYTF.

This chain connects TRBV13 to TRBJ1-1; 7 nucleotides match TRBD1. Germline CDR1 PRHDT, CDR2 FYEKMQ (reference sequence). V was clipped by 4 bases and J by 1 base; unmatched bases: 3. The CDR3 length is 14 residues. CDR3 sequence (DNA): TGTGCCAGCAGCTCCTGGACAGGGAACACTGAAGCTTTCTTT. Protein sequence: CASSSWTGNTEAFF.

This sequence joins TRBV5-1 and TRBJ2-7; 11 nucleotides match TRBD2. This CDR3 region has 16 residues. J was trimmed by 5 bases and V by 4 bases; bases with no gene match: 11. CDR1 SGHRS and CDR2 YFSETQ come from the germline V gene. The CDR3 reads CASSPGVAGGHNEQYF. Here the CDR3 DNA reads TGCGCCAGCAGCCCCGGGGTAGCGGGGGGGCATAACGAGCAGTACTTC.

The chain couples TRBV9 to TRBJ2-1, with TRBD2 identical over 8 bases. The CDR3 runs to 15 residues. Trimming took 0 bases from V and 8 from J; bases not matched to a gene: 7. CDR1 is SGDLS, CDR2 YYNGEE, per germline. CDR3 amino acids: CASSVARGGLDEQFF. The CDR3, as DNA: TGTGCCAGCAGCGTAGCCCGGGGGGGCCTGGATGAGCAGTTCTTC.

The chain has TRBV2 and TRBJ1-2, with D perhaps matching TRBD1 (6 bases). The V gene lost 7 bases and the J gene lost 3 bases, with 12 bases spanning the gap. The V gene's germline CDR1 is SNHLY and CDR2 FYNNEI. The CDR3 runs to 13 residues. The chain's CDR3 is CASTRDNYYGYTF. In DNA, the CDR3 is TGTGCCAGCACCCGGGACAACTACTATGGCTACACCTTC.

The chain links TRBV28 to TRBJ2-7; 8 bases are a match to TRBD1. V gave up 5 bases and J gave up 2 bases; unmatched junction bases: 11. There are 16 residues in the CDR3. The germline gives CDR1 MDHEN, CDR2 SYDVKM. The CDR3 is CASSPQQGVLAYEQYF. For the CDR3, the DNA is TGTGCCAGCAGTCCCCAACAGGGGGTCTTAGCCTACGAGCAGTACTTC.

The V call is TRBV7-2, the J call TRBJ1-4, with 7 bases fitting TRBD1. With V trimmed by 5 bases and J by 2 bases, 14 bases remained unmatched. CDR3 length: 18 residues. Germline CDR1 is SGHTA and CDR2 is FQGNSA. The CDR3 nucleotides are TGTGCCAGCAGCGAGGGACAGACCTCGGTCCCGACTAATGAAAAACTGTTTTTT. It encodes CASSEGQTSVPTNEKLFF. Looking up the rest from reference TRBV7-2 and TRBJ1-4 gives the full variable domain: GAGVSQSPSNKVTEKGKDVELRCDPISGHTALYWYRQSLGQGLEFLIYFQGNSAPDKSGLPSDRFSAERTGGSVSTLTIQRTQQEDSAVYLCASSEGQTSVPTNEKLFFGSGTQLSVL.

This chain links TRBV18 with TRBJ1-2, with TRBD1 identical over 8 bases. Germline V CDR1 and CDR2: KGHSH, LQKENI. With 4 bases clipped from V and 1 base from J, the junction kept 11 bases outside the gene matches. This CDR3 is 17 amino acids long. CDR3: CASSRDRLGFNNYGYTF. CDR3 coding DNA: TGTGCCAGCTCACGGGACAGGTTAGGTTTCAATAACTATGGCTACACCTTC.

For this clone: The identical CDR3 is also encoded by other nucleotide sequences in the sample. The chain employs TRBV5-1 and TRBJ2-3, with D perhaps matching TRBD2 (5 bases). Germline V CDR1 and CDR2: SGHRS, YFSETQ. This CDR3 has 14 residues. The V end lost 1 base, the J end lost 1 base, and 7 bases lay between the germline ends. The CDR3: CASSLLRGTDTQYF. CDR3 sequence (DNA): TGCGCCAGCAGCTTGCTGCGGGGCACAGATACGCAGTATTTT.

The gene calls are TRBV7-9 and TRBJ1-3, with 7 nucleotides matching TRBD1. V lost 5 bases to trimming and J lost 0 bases; unmatched junction nucleotides: 7. The CDR3 covers 16 residues. Germline CDR1 reads SEHNR; CDR2 reads FQNEAQ (reference sequence). The CDR3 nucleotides read TGTGCCAGCAGCCCTGCCAGGGGGAACTCTGGAAACACCATATATTTT. Encoded protein: CASSPARGNSGNTIYF.

The rearrangement joins TRBV29-1 to TRBJ2-7; D remains unclear. Trimming pared 4 bases from V and 0 bases from J, leaving 7 bases between. The germline V gene has CDR1 SQVTM and CDR2 ANQGSEA. There are 12 residues in the CDR3. The CDR3: CSVVQSSYEQYF. DNA for the CDR3: TGCAGCGTTGTACAGAGCTCCTACGAGCAGTACTTC.

V usage is TRBV6-5 and J usage is TRBJ1-1, with D maybe TRBD1 (6 bases). Germline V gene lookup returns CDR1 MNHEY and CDR2 SVGAGI. The CDR3 consists of 15 residues. Trimming pared 5 bases from V and 1 base from J, leaving 14 bases between. Here the CDR3 DNA reads TGTGCCAGCAGTCCGCCGGGACACTCGAACACTGAAGCTTTCTTT. Translated: CASSPPGHSNTEAFF.

This chain links TRBV7-2 with TRBJ1-2, with 8 bases matching TRBD1. The CDR3 is made up of 14 amino acids. Germline CDR1 SGHTA, CDR2 FQGNSA. The J segment lost 5 bases and the V segment lost 4 bases, leaving 6 bases of the junction unmatched. The CDR3 sequence is CASSWQGAQYGYTF. As DNA, the CDR3 is TGTGCCAGCAGCTGGCAGGGGGCCCAATATGGCTACACCTTC.

This sequence joins TRBV6-6 and TRBJ1-2; D remains ambiguous. This CDR3 is built from 11 residues. Germline CDR1 MNHNY, CDR2 SVGAGI (reference sequence). Trimming cost V 4 bases and J 6 bases, with 6 bases left between them. This CDR3 is CASSLADGYTF. The CDR3, as DNA: TGTGCCAGCAGTTTGGCAGATGGCTACACCTTC.